This T cell receptor beta chain was documented in a study of T cell responses to AZD1222 COVID-19 vaccine. Broader study findings: Reportedly, nearly half the spike-specific TCRs target unmutated variant regions. Repertoire collection took place solely once the T cell response had peaked. The number of AZD1222 recipients seropositive at baseline was only 5 to 7.

Generated by immunoSEQ multiplex PCR, the TCRdb table keeps only in-frame clones and is missing some. The table shows about 130,000 clones, with 90% to 95% occurring only once. V was trimmed by 5 bases and J by 1 base, leaving 2 bases between them. The CDR3 is made up of 12 amino acids. Germline assignment: CDR1 WSHSY and CDR2 SAAADI. Regarding this clone: Its antigen is undetermined. The identical CDR3 is also encoded by other nucleotide sequences in the sample.

The sequence was obtained from an adult in good health. The sequencing here drew on peripheral blood, taken on day 0 of AZD1222 vaccination. V usage is TRBV10-2 and J usage is TRBJ2-2; unclear D gene. The CDR3 protein is CASSLNTGELFF. CDR3 sequence (DNA): TGCGCCAGCAGTTTGAACACCGGGGAGCTGTTTTTT.